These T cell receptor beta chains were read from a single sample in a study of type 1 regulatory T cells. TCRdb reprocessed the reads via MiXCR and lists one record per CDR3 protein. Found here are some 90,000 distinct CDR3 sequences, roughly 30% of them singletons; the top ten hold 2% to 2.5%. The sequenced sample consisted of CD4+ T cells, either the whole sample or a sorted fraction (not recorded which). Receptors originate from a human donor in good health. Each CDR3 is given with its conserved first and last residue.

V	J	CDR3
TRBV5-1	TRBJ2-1	CATNLQAGTAYNEQFF
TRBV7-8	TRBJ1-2	CASSFRTGGYGYTF
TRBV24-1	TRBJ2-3	CATSGSGLAGVWDTQYF
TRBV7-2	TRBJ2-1	CASRLRLAGLNEQFF
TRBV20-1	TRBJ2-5	CSARVQGAGETQYF
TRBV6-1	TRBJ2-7	CASSRGGQGYEQYF
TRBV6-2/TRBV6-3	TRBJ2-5	CASSTRETQYF
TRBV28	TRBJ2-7	CASSQPGQGGYEQCF
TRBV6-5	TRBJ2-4	CASSPTTLQGVDKNIQYF
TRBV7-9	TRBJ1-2	CASSLAAGNGYTF
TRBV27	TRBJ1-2	CASGGGRGNEGYGYTF
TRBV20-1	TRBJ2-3	CSARNQDTQYF
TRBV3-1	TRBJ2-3	CASSQVIYREPSTDTQYF
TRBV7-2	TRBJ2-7	CASSFSTLSAYEQYF
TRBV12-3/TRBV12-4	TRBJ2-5	CASSSNTGTSNKYF
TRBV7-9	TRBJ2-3	CASSSSGSTDTQYF
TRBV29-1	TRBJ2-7	CSVGSYYEQYF
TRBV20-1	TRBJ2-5	CSARPPGLGQETQYF
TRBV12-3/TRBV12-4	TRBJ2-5	CASSLSDSQQETQYF
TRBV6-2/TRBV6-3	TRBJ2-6	CASRDPPGANVLTF
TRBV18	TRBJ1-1	CASSSTGTEAFF
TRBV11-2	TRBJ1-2	CASSIPPGAYGYTF
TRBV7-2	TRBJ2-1	CASSFEAYNEQFF
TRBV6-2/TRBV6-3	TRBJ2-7	CASRLRRTSVYEQYF
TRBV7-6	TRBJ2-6	CASSIRKGARSLGANVLTF